This record looks at one T cell receptor (beta chain) sequence and its context. A much larger clone sits a single nucleotide away, making a read error possible. TCRdb independently ran MiXCR on the 5' RACE reads; one entry per CDR3 protein. The sample holds a few hundred thousand distinct CDR3 sequences; 11% are singletons and the top ten take roughly 9.5%. This sample was taken from a study of CD8 T cells in ankylosing spondylitis. The CDR3 consists of 14 residues. Trimming removed 3 bases at V and 0 bases at J, with 8 bases between. The germline V gene has CDR1 SQVTM and CDR2 ANQGSEA. What was sequenced was blood, either unsorted or a sorted T cell fraction (not recorded which). This chain links TRBV29-1 with TRBJ2-2; D uncertain. This TCR was sampled from a female donor with ankylosing spondylitis or in good health (not recorded which). The CDR3 DNA is TGCAGCGTTGAGATGACAACGAACACCGGGGAGCTGTTTTTT. Translation: CSVEMTTNTGELFF.